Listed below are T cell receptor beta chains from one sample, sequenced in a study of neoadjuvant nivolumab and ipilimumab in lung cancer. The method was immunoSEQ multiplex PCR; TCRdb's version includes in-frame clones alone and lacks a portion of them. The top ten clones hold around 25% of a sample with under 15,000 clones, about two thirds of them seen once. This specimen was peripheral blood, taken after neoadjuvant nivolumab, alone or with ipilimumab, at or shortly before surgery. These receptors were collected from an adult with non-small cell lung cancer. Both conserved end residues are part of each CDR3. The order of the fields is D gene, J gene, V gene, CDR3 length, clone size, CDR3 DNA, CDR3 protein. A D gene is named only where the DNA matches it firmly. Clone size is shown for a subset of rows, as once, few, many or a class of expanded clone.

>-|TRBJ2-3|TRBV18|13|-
TGTGCCAGCGCCGTAGGGCGCACAGATACGCAGTATTTT
CASAVGRTDTQYF
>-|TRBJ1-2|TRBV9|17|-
TGTGCCAGCAGCGTAGATATCCGGGGGCAGGGACGGTATGGCTACACCTTC
CASSVDIRGQGRYGYTF
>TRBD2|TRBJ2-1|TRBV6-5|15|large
TGTGCCAGCAGCGTGTATCCTAGCGGGAGGGATGAGCAGTTCTTC
CASSVYPSGRDEQFF
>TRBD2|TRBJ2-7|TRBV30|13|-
TGTGCCTGGGGGGGACTAGTTTCGTTCGAGCAGTACTTC
CAWGGLVSFEQYF
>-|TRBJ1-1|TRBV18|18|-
TGTGCCAGCTCACCACGCCTCGTGCCCTCGACAGGCTACACTGAAGCTTTCTTT
CASSPRLVPSTGYTEAFF
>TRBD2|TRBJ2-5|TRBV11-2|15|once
TGTGCCAGCAGCGTTGGGAGTAGCGGGATTGAGACCCAGTACTTC
CASSVGSSGIETQYF
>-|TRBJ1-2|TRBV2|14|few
TGTGCCAGCAGTGAGGTACAGGGTCGTTATGGCTACACCTTC
CASSEVQGRYGYTF
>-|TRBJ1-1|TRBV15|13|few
TGTGCCACCAGCGGTTGGGAGAACACTGAAGCTTTCTTT
CATSGWENTEAFF
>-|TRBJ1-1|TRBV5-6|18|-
TGTGCCAGCAGCTTGTTAGGACCCCTCGAAGGGCGTAACACTGAAGCTTTCTTT
CASSLLGPLEGRNTEAFF
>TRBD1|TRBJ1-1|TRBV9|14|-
TGTGCCAGCAGCGTAGTGGGACAGGCCGGAGAAGCTTTCTTT
CASSVVGQAGEAFF
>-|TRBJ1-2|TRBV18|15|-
TGTGCCAGCTCACCGGAGGGGCCCGACCGCTATGGCTACACCTTC
CASSPEGPDRYGYTF
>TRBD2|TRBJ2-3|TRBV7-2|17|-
TGTGCCAGCAGCTTACAGCCTAGCGGGAGGCCCACAGATACGCAGTATTTT
CASSLQPSGRPTDTQYF
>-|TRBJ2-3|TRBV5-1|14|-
TGCGCCAGCAGCTTGGAAGGGAGTGGAGATACGCAGTATTTT
CASSLEGSGDTQYF
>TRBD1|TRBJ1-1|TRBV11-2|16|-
TGTGCCAGCAGCTTAGATACAGGGGGCCGGAACACTGAAGCTTTCTTT
CASSLDTGGRNTEAFF
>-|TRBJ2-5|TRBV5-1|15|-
TGCGCCAGCAGCACCCTGACAGGCAACCAAGAGACCCAGTACTTC
CASSTLTGNQETQYF
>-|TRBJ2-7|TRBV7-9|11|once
TGTGCCAGCAGCTTACACTACGAGCAGTACTTC
CASSLHYEQYF
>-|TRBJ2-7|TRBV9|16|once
TGTGCCAGCAGCGTAGAGGTAGGGGGGAGCTCCTACGAGCAGTACTTC
CASSVEVGGSSYEQYF
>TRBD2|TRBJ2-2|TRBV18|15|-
TGTGCCAGCTCCCAAGCGGGAGTGGGCACCGGGGAGCTGTTTTTT
CASSQAGVGTGELFF
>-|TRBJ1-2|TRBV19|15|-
TGTGCCAGTAGTATAGACGGCCCATCTTTATCTGGCTACACCTTC
CASSIDGPSLSGYTF
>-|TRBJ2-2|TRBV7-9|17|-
TGTGCCAGCAGCTTAGGAACCGGAGGGGCCAACACCGGGGAGCTGTTTTTT
CASSLGTGGANTGELFF
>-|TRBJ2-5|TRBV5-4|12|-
TGTGCCAGCAGCTCGGCACAGGAGACCCAGTACTTC
CASSSAQETQYF
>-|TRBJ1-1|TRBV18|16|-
TGTGCCAGCTCTCCGACGGGGTGGGGAATGAACACTGAAGCTTTCTTT
CASSPTGWGMNTEAFF
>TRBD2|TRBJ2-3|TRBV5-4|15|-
TGTGCCAGCAGCCCTACTAGCGGGAGGGCAGATACGCAGTATTTT
CASSPTSGRADTQYF
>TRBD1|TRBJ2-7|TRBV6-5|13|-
TGTGCCAGCACTACCCCACAGGGGCTGGAGCAGTACTTC
CASTTPQGLEQYF
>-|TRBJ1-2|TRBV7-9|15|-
TGTGCCAGCAGTCACCACAGGGTTGCGAACTATGGCTACACCTTC
CASSHHRVANYGYTF
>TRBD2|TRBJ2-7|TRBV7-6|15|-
TGTGCCAGCAGCCACCCCCTAGCGGAATCCTACGAGCAGTACTTC
CASSHPLAESYEQYF
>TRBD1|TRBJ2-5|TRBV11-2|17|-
TGTGCCAGCAGCCTTACGGGACAGGGGCTGAAGTGGGAGACCCAGTACTTC
CASSLTGQGLKWETQYF
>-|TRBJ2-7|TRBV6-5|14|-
TGTGCCAGCAGTTCCCGACCTACAGCCTACGAGCAGTACTTC
CASSSRPTAYEQYF
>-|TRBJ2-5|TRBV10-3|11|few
TGTGCCATCAGTGCCGGGGAGACCCAGTACTTC
CAISAGETQYF
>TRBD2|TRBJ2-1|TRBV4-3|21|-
TGCGCCAGCAGCCAAGCCATACCGGGACTAGCGGCGCCGCGAATGTACAATGAGCAGTTCTTC
CASSQAIPGLAAPRMYNEQFF
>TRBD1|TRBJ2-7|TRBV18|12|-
TGTGCCAGCAGCACCAGGGACAGCGAGCAGTACTTC
CASSTRDSEQYF
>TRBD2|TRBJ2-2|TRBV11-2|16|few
TGTGCCAGCAGCCGTGGACTAGCCCAGCCCCCCGGGGAGCTGTTTTTT
CASSRGLAQPPGELFF
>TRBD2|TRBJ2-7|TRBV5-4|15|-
TGTGCCAGCAGCTGGGGAGGGACTAGCGCCTACGAGCAGTACTTC
CASSWGGTSAYEQYF
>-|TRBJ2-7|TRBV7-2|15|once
TGTGCCAGCAGTTACCGTCCTGGGGTGAGGTACGAGCAGTACTTC
CASSYRPGVRYEQYF
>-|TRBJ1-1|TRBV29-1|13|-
TGCAGCGTTAGCACGGCCCTGAACACTGAAGCTTTCTTT
CSVSTALNTEAFF
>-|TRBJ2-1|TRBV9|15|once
TGTGCCAGCAGTCCCCTCCCGCGGCCAGACAATGAGCAGTTCTTC
CASSPLPRPDNEQFF
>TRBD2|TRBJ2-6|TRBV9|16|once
TGTGCCAGCAGCGTGGGCGGGGGATCGGGGGCCAACGTCCTGACTTTC
CASSVGGGSGANVLTF
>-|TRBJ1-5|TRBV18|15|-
TGTGCCAGCTCACCTGGACAAGCCAACAATCAGCCCCAGCATTTT
CASSPGQANNQPQHF
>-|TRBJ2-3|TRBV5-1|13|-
TGCGCCAGCAGCTTGTCCCACACAGATACGCAGTATTTT
CASSLSHTDTQYF
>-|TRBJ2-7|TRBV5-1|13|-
TGCGCCAGCAGCTCAAGTGGGCTTAGAGAGCAGTACTTC
CASSSSGLREQYF
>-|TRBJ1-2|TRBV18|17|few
TGTGCCAGCTCACCAAGGGCAGATACCGAAACTAACTATGGCTACACCTTC
CASSPRADTETNYGYTF